The 12 T cell receptor beta chains in this list originate from one sample, sequenced in a study of vaccination effects on CD4 cells after COVID-19. For these TCRs, the target antigens are not known. A 10-day culture period preceded the isolation of CD4+ T cells. The repertoire was sequenced with immunoSEQ multiplex PCR; TCRdb's copy has only in-frame clones and lacks some. The sample gives approximately 50,000 clones, about 78% of which show up once; roughly 10% is in the top ten. The sample was CD4+ T cells from PBMCs cultured without peptide, taken before COVID-19 vaccination. The receptor source for this set is a human donor who had a prior SARS-CoV-2 infection.

This clone has more than one count but fewer than ten. The chain links TRBV15 to TRBJ2-7; D is possibly TRBD1 (6 bases). Germline lookup yields CDR1 LNHNV and CDR2 YYDKDF (reference sequence). The CDR3 has 15 amino acids. The V end lost 1 base, the J end lost 2 bases, and 12 bases lay between the germline ends. CDR3 nucleotides: TGTGCCACCAGCAGAGGCCAGGGGCGGACCTACGAGCAGTACTTC. It specifies CATSRGQGRTYEQYF.

For the CDR3, the DNA is TGTGCCAGCAGCTTGGGGGCAGGGAGATACACTGAAGCTTTCTTT. It is translated as CASSLGAGRYTEAFF. V and J are TRBV5-8 and TRBJ1-1; maybe TRBD1 (5 bases). The CDR3 runs 15 residues. CDR1 and CDR2 (germline): SGHTS, YDEGEE. V was trimmed by 0 bases and J by 3 bases, leaving 12 bases between them. Combining the CDR3 with reference TRBV5-8 and TRBJ1-1 gives the whole variable domain EAGVTQSPTHLIKTRGQQATLRCSPISGHTSVYWYQQALGLGLQFLLWYDEGEERNRGNFPPRFSGRQFPNYSSELNVNALELEDSALYLCASSLGAGRYTEAFFGQGTRLTVV.

The genes are TRBV5-1 and TRBJ1-2; D might be TRBD1 (6 bases). V was trimmed by 1 base and J by 3 bases, leaving 16 bases between them. The CDR3 totals 16 residues. Germline V gene lookup returns CDR1 SGHRS and CDR2 YFSETQ. The CDR3 DNA is TGCGCCAGCAGCTTGCATCGGCAGGGGATCGACTATGGCTACACCTTC. Amino acid sequence: CASSLHRQGIDYGYTF.

This chain connects TRBV11-2 to TRBJ2-7; D might be TRBD2 (6 bases). The CDR3 sequence is 14 residues long. The germline V and J ends were trimmed by 2 bases and 3 bases, with 11 bases remaining between them. The germline V gene encodes CDR1 SGHAT and CDR2 FQNNGV. CDR3 sequence: CASSLRRDLYEQYF. The CDR3 region has the DNA TGTGCCAGCAGCTTAAGGAGGGACCTCTACGAGCAGTACTTC.

This clone was observed a handful of times. The chain carries TRBV7-9 and TRBJ2-5; weak D call: TRBD2 (6 bases). The V end lost 5 bases, the J end lost 1 base, and 14 bases lay between the germline ends. Germline CDR1 is SEHNR and CDR2 is FQNEAQ (reference sequence). The CDR3 runs 15 residues. CDR3 sequence: CASSESGGPQETQYF. CDR3 sequence (DNA): TGTGCCAGCAGCGAATCAGGAGGGCCCCAAGAGACCCAGTACTTC.

J is TRBJ1-2 and V is TRBV3-1 (or the pseudogene TRBV3-2); D is unclear. Trimming removed 3 bases from V and 8 bases from J, with 10 bases in between. This CDR3 has 12 amino acids. From germline, CDR1 is LGHDT and CDR2 YNNKEL (reference sequence). The CDR3 loop is CASSQGRLGYTF. Here the CDR3 DNA reads TGTGCCAGCAGCCAGGGCCGCCTCGGCTACACCTTC.

The chain is built from TRBV4-3 and TRBJ2-3, with 7 bases identical to TRBD1. Unmatched junction bases numbered 6, after V lost 6 bases and J lost 6 bases. This CDR3 has 13 amino acids. Germline V gives CDR1 LGHNA, CDR2 YSLEER. The CDR3 protein is CASRAQGSDTQYF. The CDR3 DNA reads TGCGCCAGCAGAGCACAGGGGTCGGATACGCAGTATTTT.

J is TRBJ2-7 and V is TRBV7-9, with D hard to call. This CDR3 comprises 13 residues. Trimming shortened V by 6 bases and J by 5 bases, and 14 bases separated the two germline ends. In germline, CDR1 is SEHNR, CDR2 FQNEAQ (reference sequence). The CDR3 here is CASSWGAMNEQYF. As DNA, the CDR3 is TGTGCCAGCAGTTGGGGTGCGATGAACGAGCAGTACTTC. Complete variable domain (other parts from reference TRBV7-9 and TRBJ2-7): DTGVSQNPRHKITKRGQNVTFRCDPISEHNRLYWYRQTLGQGPEFLTYFQNEAQLEKSRLLSDRFSAERPKGSFSTLEIQRTEQGDSAMYLCASSWGAMNEQYFGPGTRLTVT.

The V and J genes are TRBV5-4 and TRBJ2-5; D uncertain. Germline CDR1 SGHNT, CDR2 YYREEE (reference sequence). This CDR3 region has 13 residues. V was clipped by 2 bases and J by 0 bases, with 5 bases between them. The DNA for the CDR3 is TGTGCCAGCAGCTTCCGGCACCAAGAGACCCAGTACTTC. Translated: CASSFRHQETQYF.

The chain couples TRBV2 to TRBJ2-5; D uncertain. This CDR3 contains 11 residues. V lost 6 bases, J lost 3 bases, and 5 bases lay in between. Germline-derived CDR1 and CDR2 are SNHLY and FYNNEI. In nucleotides, the CDR3 is TGTGCCAGCAGCTTAAAAGAGACCCAGTACTTC. Its protein product is CASSLKETQYF.

The chain recombines TRBV7-8 with TRBJ1-2, with 7 bases lining up with TRBD1. Germline V lookup: CDR1 SGHVS, CDR2 FQNEAQ. J gave up 3 bases and V 4 bases, and 5 bases lay outside the gene matches. CDR3 size: 14 residues. The CDR3 spells CASSSRQGHYGYTF. For the CDR3, the DNA is TGTGCCAGCAGCTCTCGACAGGGCCACTATGGCTACACCTTC.

J is TRBJ2-2 and V is TRBV7-2; 14 nucleotides agree with TRBD2. V lost 3 bases to trimming and J lost 0 bases; unmatched junction nucleotides: 6. The CDR3 runs 19 residues. The V gene's germline CDR1 is SGHTA and CDR2 FQGNSA. The CDR3 sequence: CASSLRTSGGTTNTGELFF. For the CDR3, the DNA is TGTGCCAGCAGCTTGCGGACTAGCGGGGGGACCACGAACACCGGGGAGCTGTTTTTT.